This paragraph covers one T cell receptor (beta chain) sequence. Antigen unknown. The data were obtained in a study of immune evolution from preneoplasia to lung adenocarcinoma. The CDR3 loop spans 12 amino acids. V shed 0 bases and J shed 5 bases, with 4 bases lying between them. CDR1 and CDR2 from the germline V gene are SGHAT and FQNNGV. Resections took place in Japan or China from about 2014 to 2017. Study-wide findings and caveats: Normal lung had highest clonality; later lesions appeared denser, more diverse. Compared with EGFR-mutant or double wild-type lesions, KRAS-mutant nodules were more clonal.

Sequencing used immunoSEQ multiplex PCR; TCRdb keeps in-frame clones, though not all of them. The table shows some 5,000 clones, with roughly 78% occurring only once. The chain is built from TRBV11-2 and TRBJ1-2; D gene uncertain. The sequencing sample was made of FFPE minimally invasive lung adenocarcinoma tissue. This TCR derives from a person aged 60-79 years with lung adenocarcinoma. The CDR3 coding sequence is TGTGCCAGCAGCTTAGAGGGATATGGCTACACCTTC. Translating it yields CASSLEGYGYTF.